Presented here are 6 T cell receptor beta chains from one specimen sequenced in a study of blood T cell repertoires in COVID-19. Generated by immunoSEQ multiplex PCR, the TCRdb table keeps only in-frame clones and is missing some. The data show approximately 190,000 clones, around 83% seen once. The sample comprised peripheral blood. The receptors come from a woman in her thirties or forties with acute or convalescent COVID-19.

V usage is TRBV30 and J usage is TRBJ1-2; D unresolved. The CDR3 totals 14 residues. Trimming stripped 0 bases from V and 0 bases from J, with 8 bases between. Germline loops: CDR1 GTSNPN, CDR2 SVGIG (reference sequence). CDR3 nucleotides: TGTGCCTGGAGTGTAACCAGCGCTAACTATGGCTACACCTTC. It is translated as CAWSVTSANYGYTF. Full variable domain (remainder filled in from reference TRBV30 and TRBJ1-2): SQTIHQWPATLVQPVGSPLSLECTVEGTSNPNLYWYRQAAGRGLQLLFYSVGIGQISSEVPQNLSASRPQDRQFILSSKKLLLSDSGFYLCAWSVTSANYGYTFGSGTRLTVV.

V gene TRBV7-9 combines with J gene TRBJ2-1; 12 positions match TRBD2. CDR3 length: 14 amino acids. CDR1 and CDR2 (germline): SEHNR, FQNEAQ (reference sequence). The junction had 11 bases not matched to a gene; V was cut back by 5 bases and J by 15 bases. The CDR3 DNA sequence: TGTGCCAGCAGCCATCGACGGACTAGCGGGATACTGTTCTTC. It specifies CASSHRRTSGILFF.

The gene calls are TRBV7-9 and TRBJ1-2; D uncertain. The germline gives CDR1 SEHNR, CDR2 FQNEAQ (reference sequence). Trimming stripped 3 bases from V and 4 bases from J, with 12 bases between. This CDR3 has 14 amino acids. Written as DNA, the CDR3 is TGTGCCAGCAGCTTTACAGAACCCTCCTATGGCTACACCTTC. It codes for CASSFTEPSYGYTF.

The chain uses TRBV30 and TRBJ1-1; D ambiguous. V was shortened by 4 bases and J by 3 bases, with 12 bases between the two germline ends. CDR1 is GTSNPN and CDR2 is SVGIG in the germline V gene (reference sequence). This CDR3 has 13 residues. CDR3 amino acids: CAWTVSGYTEAFF. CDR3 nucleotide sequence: TGTGCCTGGACAGTAAGTGGCTACACTGAAGCTTTCTTT.

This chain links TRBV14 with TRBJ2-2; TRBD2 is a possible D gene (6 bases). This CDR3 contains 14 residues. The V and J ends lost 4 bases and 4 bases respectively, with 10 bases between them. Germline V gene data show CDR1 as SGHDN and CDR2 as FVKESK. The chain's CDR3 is CASSRDSGTGELFF. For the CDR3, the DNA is TGTGCCAGCAGCCGTGATAGCGGCACCGGGGAGCTGTTTTTT.

The DNA of the CDR3 is TGTGCCAGCAGTGAGGTCTTCACAGATACGCAGTATTTT. Translation: CASSEVFTDTQYF. This chain uses TRBV28 with TRBJ2-3; D unclear. Germline V lookup: CDR1 MDHEN, CDR2 SYDVKM. This CDR3 has 13 amino acids. V lost 5 bases, J lost 2 bases, and 8 bases lay in between.